This T cell receptor beta chain originates from a study of cytomegalovirus exposure and HLA in healthy donors. Study overall: The Caucasian-associated ancestry cluster held 65% to 85% of roughly 400 genotyped donors. Notes on the study in general: Data from an earlier analysis indicated that most TCR beta V segments were productive either about 87% or about 30% of the time.

On this clone: The antigen is unknown.

PCR amplification relied on 60 Vbeta primers (plus 13 Jbeta primers). Using immunoSEQ multiplex PCR, the repertoire was profiled, and TCRdb retains in-frame clones only, with some absent. The data show a few hundred thousand clones, 60% to 80% seen once. The receptor was derived from a man younger than 30 in good health and CMV-seronegative. The sample consisted of PBMCs.

CDR3 DNA: TGTGCCAGCAGCCCCGGGACAGGGGTTCTGGGTTTCTTT. Protein product: CASSPGTGVLGFF. V usage is TRBV4-2 and J usage is TRBJ1-1, with 10 bases identical to TRBD1. The CDR3 totals 13 residues. CDR1 and CDR2 (germline): LGHNA, YNFKEQ. The J segment lost 13 bases and the V segment lost 4 bases, leaving 9 bases of the junction unmatched.